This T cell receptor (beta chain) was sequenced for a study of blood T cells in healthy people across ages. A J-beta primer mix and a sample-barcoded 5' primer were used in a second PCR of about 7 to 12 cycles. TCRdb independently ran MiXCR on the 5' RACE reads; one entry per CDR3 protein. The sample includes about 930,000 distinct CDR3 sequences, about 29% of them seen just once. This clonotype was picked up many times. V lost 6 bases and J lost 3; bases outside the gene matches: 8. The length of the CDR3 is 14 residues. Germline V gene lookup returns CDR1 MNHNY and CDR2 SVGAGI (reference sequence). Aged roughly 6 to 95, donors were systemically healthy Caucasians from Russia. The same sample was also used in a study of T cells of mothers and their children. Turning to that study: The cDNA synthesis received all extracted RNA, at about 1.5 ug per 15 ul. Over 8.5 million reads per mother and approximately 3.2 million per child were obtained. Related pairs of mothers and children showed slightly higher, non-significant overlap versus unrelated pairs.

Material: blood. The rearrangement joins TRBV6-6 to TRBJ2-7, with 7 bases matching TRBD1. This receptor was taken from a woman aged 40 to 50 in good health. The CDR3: CASRPGQLYYEQYF. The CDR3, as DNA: TGTGCCAGCAGGCCGGGACAGCTTTACTACGAGCAGTACTTC.